Listed below are T cell receptor beta chains from one sample, sequenced in a study of blood T cell repertoires in COVID-19. Using immunoSEQ multiplex PCR, the repertoire was profiled, and TCRdb retains in-frame clones only, with some absent. The sample carries some 150,000 clones, more than 70% recorded once. The sequencing input was peripheral blood. All receptors come from a human donor in a cohort sampled during active COVID-19. CDR3s include the opening cysteine and the closing phenylalanine or tryptophan. Fields, in order: clone size, J gene, D gene, V gene, CDR3 DNA, CDR3 protein. A D gene is named only where the DNA matches it firmly. Size values are once, few and many counts, or a class for expanded clones, and some rows have none.

size: -; J: TRBJ2-7; D: -; V: TRBV20-1; DNA: TGCAGTGCTAGTGGCTCAGGACTATCGAACTACGAGCAGTACTTC; CDR3: CSASGSGLSNYEQYF
size: -; J: TRBJ2-1; D: TRBD2; V: TRBV5-1; DNA: TGCGCCAGCAGCCCGGACGAAGCGGGAGCTGAGCAGTTCTTC; CDR3: CASSPDEAGAEQFF
size: few; J: TRBJ2-6; D: TRBD1; V: TRBV27; DNA: TGTGCCAGCAGTTCGGACAGGGTCGTCTCTGGGGCCAACGTCCTGACTTTC; CDR3: CASSSDRVVSGANVLTF
size: -; J: TRBJ2-5; D: -; V: TRBV27; DNA: TGTGCCAGCAGTTTATTGGCTACCAGGCCCCAAGAGACCCAGTACTTC; CDR3: CASSLLATRPQETQYF
size: -; J: TRBJ2-7; D: -; V: TRBV27; DNA: TGTGCCAGCAGTTTAAGCCCGGGGTACGAGCAGTACTTC; CDR3: CASSLSPGYEQYF
size: -; J: TRBJ1-5; D: -; V: TRBV6-2/TRBV6-3; DNA: TGTGCCAGCAGTCCAGGACAGATTTCGAGATATCAGCCCCAGCATTTT; CDR3: CASSPGQISRYQPQHF
size: -; J: TRBJ1-4; D: -; V: TRBV18; DNA: TGTGCCAGCTCACTGTCGCGACAGACGAATGAAAAACTGTTTTTT; CDR3: CASSLSRQTNEKLFF
size: -; J: TRBJ2-7; D: -; V: TRBV19; DNA: TGTGCCAGTAGTATAAGAGGTGTGGGAGGAGCAACAGACGAGCAGTACTTC; CDR3: CASSIRGVGGATDEQYF
size: -; J: TRBJ2-1; D: TRBD1; V: TRBV30; DNA: TGTGCCTGGAGGCCAGGGGGACCCTACAATGAGCAGTTCTTC; CDR3: CAWRPGGPYNEQFF
size: -; J: TRBJ2-7; D: TRBD2; V: TRBV11-1; DNA: TGTGCCAGCAGCTTAGGACTAGCGGCGACCTACGAGCAGTACTTC; CDR3: CASSLGLAATYEQYF
size: -; J: TRBJ1-1; D: TRBD1; V: TRBV6-5; DNA: TGTGCCAGCTGGACAGGGGGGAACACTGAAGCTTTCTTT; CDR3: CASWTGGNTEAFF
size: -; J: TRBJ1-6; D: -; V: TRBV6-4; DNA: TGTGCCAGCAGTGACTTAAGGGGTTCACCCCTCCACTTT; CDR3: CASSDLRGSPLHF
size: -; J: TRBJ2-5; D: TRBD2; V: TRBV6-6; DNA: TGTGCCAGCAGTTACTGGGGGGGTCTCGAAGAGACCCAGTACTTC; CDR3: CASSYWGGLEETQYF
size: -; J: TRBJ2-1; D: TRBD2; V: TRBV19; DNA: TGTGCCAGTAGTAACAATGGAAAGCGGGGGGGCCGTAACAATGAGCAGTTCTTC; CDR3: CASSNNGKRGGRNNEQFF
size: -; J: TRBJ2-4; D: TRBD1; V: TRBV14; DNA: TGTGCCAGCAGCCAGCGACAGGGCAGGAAAAACATTCAGTACTTC; CDR3: CASSQRQGRKNIQYF
size: -; J: TRBJ2-1; D: -; V: TRBV19; DNA: TGTGCCAGTAGTATTATTAGCTCCTACAATGAGCAGTTCTTC; CDR3: CASSIISSYNEQFF
size: -; J: TRBJ1-4; D: TRBD1; V: TRBV24-1; DNA: TGTGCCACCACCCCTAAACGGGACAGGAGCCCAGGTAATGAAAAACTGTTTTTT; CDR3: CATTPKRDRSPGNEKLFF
size: -; J: TRBJ1-1; D: -; V: TRBV18; DNA: TGTGCCAGCTCACCTTCCTTGAACACTGAAGCTTTCTTT; CDR3: CASSPSLNTEAFF
size: -; J: TRBJ1-6; D: -; V: TRBV2; DNA: TGTGCCAGCAGTGGGTCGGGGGGCAGTCAAAATTCACCCCTCCACTTT; CDR3: CASSGSGGSQNSPLHF
size: -; J: TRBJ2-5; D: -; V: TRBV6-6; DNA: TGTGCCAGCAGTAGTAGCCAAGAGACCCAGTACTTC; CDR3: CASSSSQETQYF
size: -; J: TRBJ2-7; D: -; V: TRBV7-2; DNA: TGTGCCAGCAGCTGGGGCACCTTAACCTACGAGCAGTACTTC; CDR3: CASSWGTLTYEQYF
size: once; J: TRBJ1-3; D: TRBD1; V: TRBV7-2; DNA: TGTGCCAGCAGCTTCTCCGGGACAGGGGTCTCTGGAAACACCATATATTTT; CDR3: CASSFSGTGVSGNTIYF
size: -; J: TRBJ2-3; D: TRBD2; V: TRBV19; DNA: TGTGCCAGTAGCCAACGGGGGGTCTCCACAGATACGCAGTATTTT; CDR3: CASSQRGVSTDTQYF
size: -; J: TRBJ1-2; D: TRBD1; V: TRBV28; DNA: TGTGCCAGCAGTTCCGACAGGGGTAATCGCTATGGCTACACCTTC; CDR3: CASSSDRGNRYGYTF
size: -; J: TRBJ2-1; D: TRBD2; V: TRBV5-1; DNA: TGCGCCAGCAGCTCGGGACTAGCGGGAGTACTCCGGTACAATGAGCAGTTCTTC; CDR3: CASSSGLAGVLRYNEQFF
size: -; J: TRBJ1-2; D: -; V: TRBV5-4; DNA: TGTGCCAGCAGCGGCGGGGGGTCCCACTATGGCTACACCTTC; CDR3: CASSGGGSHYGYTF
size: -; J: TRBJ2-7; D: TRBD1; V: TRBV25-1; DNA: TGTGCCAGCAGCTGGACAGGGTCCTACGAGCAGTACTTC; CDR3: CASSWTGSYEQYF
size: -; J: TRBJ1-1; D: TRBD1; V: TRBV7-3; DNA: TGTGCCAGCAGCTTATTCCCCTCGGACAGGGGGGGTGAAGCTTTCTTT; CDR3: CASSLFPSDRGGEAFF
size: once; J: TRBJ2-2; D: -; V: TRBV13; DNA: TGTGCCAGCAGCCCCTGGGGCAGGCGCGCGAACACCGGGGAGCTGTTTTTT; CDR3: CASSPWGRRANTGELFF
size: few; J: TRBJ1-4; D: -; V: TRBV4-1; DNA: TGCGCCAGCAGCCAGAAGGGGGTGGCTAATGAAAAACTGTTTTTT; CDR3: CASSQKGVANEKLFF
size: -; J: TRBJ2-7; D: TRBD2; V: TRBV7-3; DNA: TGTGCCAGCAGCTTAATGGGAGGGGCAGGGCGACACGAGCAGTACTTC; CDR3: CASSLMGGAGRHEQYF
size: -; J: TRBJ2-7; D: TRBD1; V: TRBV2; DNA: TGTGCCAGCAGTGTTGACAGGGGGCTAGGAGAGCAGTACTTC; CDR3: CASSVDRGLGEQYF
size: -; J: TRBJ1-5; D: -; V: TRBV19; DNA: TGTGCCAGTAGTATTCAGGCAGGCAATCAGCCCCAGCATTTT; CDR3: CASSIQAGNQPQHF
size: -; J: TRBJ2-7; D: TRBD2; V: TRBV14; DNA: TGTGCCAGCGGACCACGGCGCCTAGCGGGGCCCACCTACGAGCAGTACTTC; CDR3: CASGPRRLAGPTYEQYF
size: -; J: TRBJ1-1; D: -; V: TRBV7-8; DNA: TGTGCCAGCAGCTTCACAGAAGTTTTCACTGAAGCTTTCTTT; CDR3: CASSFTEVFTEAFF
size: -; J: TRBJ2-5; D: TRBD1; V: TRBV7-9; DNA: TGTGCCAGCAGCTCCTGGACAGGGGACGAGACCCAGTACTTC; CDR3: CASSSWTGDETQYF
size: -; J: TRBJ2-1; D: TRBD2; V: TRBV24-1; DNA: TGTGCCAGTAGCGGGAACTCCTACAATGAGCAGTTCTTC; CDR3: CASSGNSYNEQFF
size: -; J: TRBJ1-6; D: -; V: TRBV4-3; DNA: TGCGCCAGCAGCCAAGACCCGGGCAGGCTCGGGGATTCACCCCTCCACTTT; CDR3: CASSQDPGRLGDSPLHF
size: -; J: TRBJ2-7; D: TRBD2; V: TRBV5-6; DNA: TGTGCCAGCAGCTCCCCTAGCGGGGGGTCTTACGAGCAGTACTTC; CDR3: CASSSPSGGSYEQYF
size: -; J: TRBJ1-2; D: TRBD1; V: TRBV6-2/TRBV6-3; DNA: TGTGCCAGCAGTTACTCGGCAGGGGGCGGTGGCTACACCTTC; CDR3: CASSYSAGGGGYTF
size: -; J: TRBJ2-1; D: -; V: TRBV5-8; DNA: TGTGCCAGCATACAGCGGAGAAATTACAATGAGCAGTTCTTC; CDR3: CASIQRRNYNEQFF
size: -; J: TRBJ2-7; D: -; V: TRBV7-9; DNA: TGTGCCAGCAGCTTAGCGCCGGGACTGGACTACGAGCAGTACTTC; CDR3: CASSLAPGLDYEQYF
size: once; J: TRBJ2-5; D: -; V: TRBV5-4; DNA: TGTGCCAGCAGCTGGACAATTCAAGAGACCCAGTACTTC; CDR3: CASSWTIQETQYF
size: -; J: TRBJ2-1; D: TRBD1; V: TRBV6-2/TRBV6-3; DNA: TGTGCCAGCAGCCCACAGGGACAGGGGGCACATGAGCAGTTCTTC; CDR3: CASSPQGQGAHEQFF
size: -; J: TRBJ2-2; D: TRBD2; V: TRBV6-5; DNA: TGTGCCAGTAGGACTAGGCCCTCCACCGGGGAGCTGTTTTTT; CDR3: CASRTRPSTGELFF
size: few; J: TRBJ1-5; D: TRBD1; V: TRBV6-2/TRBV6-3; DNA: TGTGCCAGCAGTTACGACAGGGGCGAACAGCCCCAGCATTTT; CDR3: CASSYDRGEQPQHF
size: -; J: TRBJ1-4; D: TRBD1; V: TRBV11-2; DNA: TGTGCCAGCAGCTTAACAGGGGGAACTAATGAAAAACTGTTTTTT; CDR3: CASSLTGGTNEKLFF
size: -; J: TRBJ2-3; D: TRBD2; V: TRBV7-2; DNA: TGTGCCAGCACCCTACTAGCGGGGGGCACAGATACGCAGTATTTT; CDR3: CASTLLAGGTDTQYF
size: -; J: TRBJ2-5; D: -; V: TRBV27; DNA: TGTGCCAGCAGGAGCCAGGGTGTGGAGACCCAGTACTTC; CDR3: CASRSQGVETQYF
size: -; J: TRBJ2-7; D: -; V: TRBV6-2/TRBV6-3; DNA: TGTGCCAGCAGTTACCCAGGCTACGAGCAGTACTTC; CDR3: CASSYPGYEQYF
size: -; J: TRBJ1-5; D: -; V: TRBV27; DNA: TGTGCCAGCAGTCCGTCGGGAACTAGCAATCAGCCCCAGCATTTT; CDR3: CASSPSGTSNQPQHF